This T cell receptor (beta chain) derives from a study of response to subunit inactivated influenza vaccine. This clonotype has only a few counts. Its antigen is not known. TCRdb passed the RT-PCR reads through MiXCR, listing each CDR3 protein once. The sample lists over 450,000 distinct CDR3 sequences; 13% were seen once. Study-wide results and caveats: Every seasonal influenza vaccination brings in few new T cells, the authors suggested.

The sequencing used PBMCs from blood, collected about 40 days after vaccination. This receptor was taken from a man aged 45-65 years who received an inactivated influenza vaccine.

The CDR3 sequence: CASSQVGTSRAGELFF. DNA for the CDR3: TGTGCCAGCAGCCAAGTTGGGACTAGCCGAGCCGGGGAGCTGTTTTTT. V and J are TRBV3-1 and TRBJ2-2; 9 bases match TRBD2. V lost 1 base, J lost 6 bases, and 6 bases stayed unmatched. Germline V CDR1 and CDR2: LGHDT, YNNKEL (reference sequence). The CDR3 is 16 residues long.